This T cell receptor (beta chain) emerged from a study of T cell responses to AZD1222 COVID-19 vaccine (dated by TCRdb to 2020 to 2023). Background on the whole study: AZD1222 recipients given second doses at about 4 weeks or at about 12 weeks were pooled, since spike-specific TCR depth and breadth were not found to differ between the two schedules. A total of more than 230 trial participants underwent TCR sequencing, of whom 207 received two doses of AZD1222 and 26 received two doses of the MenACWY control vaccine. Trial participants were enrolled into age subgroups of 18-55, 56-69 and 70-plus years, which contained 148, 28 and 57 TCR-sequenced participants, respectively. What the study reported, not specific to this receptor: The vaccine-associated CD4 TCRs covered the entire spike protein, and the dominant responses fell in regions 160-218 and 743-854. Epitopes outside the regions mutated in the B.1.351 and B.1.1.7 variants were reportedly recognized by nearly half of the unique spike-specific TCRs. Spike-specific TCR breadth and depth rose significantly after two AZD1222 doses compared with day 0 and with MenACWY recipients. Only five to seven AZD1222 recipients were SARS-CoV-2 seropositive at baseline, limiting conclusions about previously exposed vaccinees. Participants were mostly white British and included more females than males, and it was suggested by the authors that clonal diversity may have been underestimated. Because no day 14 peak-response samples were available, the repertoires could be characterized only after the peak T cell response. The 56-69-year group was small, and its depth increase did not reach significance, likely because of low power.

The time point label corresponds to: baseline before first vaccination. Samples from vaccinated people were obtained from the UK trials COV001 and COV002, which included a single-blind randomized controlled phase 2/3 trial of AZD1222 (ChAdOx1 nCoV-19) in healthy adults. For TCRbeta chain sequencing, PBMC samples from trial participants were taken at day 0 and at day 28 after the second dose. Clipping removes 4 bases from V and 5 bases from J, with 16 as the unmatched junction base count. Its CDR3 holds 17 amino acids, cysteine through phenylalanine. Only the CDR3 region is kept as DNA, spanning 51 bases read in frame from base 1. The germline V gene specifies MNHEY as CDR1 and SVGEGT as CDR2. The CDR3 regions of human TCRbeta chains were subjected to immunosequencing. As for how the authors treated the data: TCRs in the repertoires were compared against a reference library of SARS-CoV-2-specific TCRs that had been generated with the MIRA antigen-specificity platform. Breadth meant the fraction of unique TCRs that were SARS-CoV-2-associated, whereas depth meant the fraction of total T cells that were SARS-CoV-2-associated. Using the MIRA data, every spike-specific TCR was mapped to the spike region that the TCR reacted to and assigned to either a CD4 or a CD8 class. Log10-transformed breadth and depth values were compared by one-way ANOVA with Sidak's multiple comparisons tests. TCRdb carries this immuneACCESS record with in-frame sequences only. Its versions omit some clonotypes, under half of them owing to an unresolved V gene in the studies checked, with the rest unexplained. V and J calls and clone size are as listed in that table; D and trimming were resolved from the DNA. Present in this sample are roughly 140,000 clones, about 90% of which were seen just once. The top ten constitute around 5.5% of the sample.

Of note for this clone: Its antigen target is currently unknown. Qualities for individual bases were not recorded, and no much larger clone is one base off.

Rearrangement joined TRBV6-2 or TRBV6-3 to TRBJ2-5; 7 bases in between match TRBD1. This TCR derives from an adult in good health. Source: peripheral blood, taken on day 0 of AZD1222 vaccination. CDR3 loop: CASSSGRTGSVFETQYF. The DNA reads as follows: TGTGCCAGCAGTTCGGGCAGGACAGGTTCAGTTTTCGAGACCCAGTACTTC.